This T cell receptor beta chain was sequenced for a study of blood T cell repertoires in COVID-19. At the level of the study: Donors in the United States, Italy and Spain gave samples during acute or convalescent COVID-19. T cells, B-cell-depleted T cells, or PBMCs supplied cDNA or gDNA.

Trimming at V came to 6 bases and at J to 2 bases, leaving 7 bases not matched to a gene. Germline CDR1 reads MDHEN; CDR2 reads SYDVKM. CDR3 length: 15 residues. How the authors handled the data: Amplification of reference gene primers provided the estimated nucleated cell counts. The data were produced by immunoSEQ multiplex PCR, yet TCRdb's version contains in-frame clones alone and is incomplete. V and J calls and clone size are those listed in that table; D and trimming were worked out from the DNA. The sample yields tens of thousands of clones, 85% to 90% seen once. This chain joins TRBV28 and TRBJ1-2, with 9 positions matching TRBD1. The sample comprised peripheral blood. The receptor was isolated from a woman older than 75 in a cohort sampled during active or convalescent COVID-19. The CDR3 protein is CASRGTGNFNYGYTF. CDR3 sequence (DNA): TGTGCCAGCAGAGGGACAGGGAACTTCAACTATGGCTACACCTTC.